This T cell receptor beta chain was profiled in a study of shared clonotypes between healthy human individuals. Study as a whole: The donor pool was made up of a couple of women and three men aged 18 to 49.

The length of the CDR3 is 14 residues. Trimming removed 3 bases from V and 7 bases from J, with 13 bases in between. CDR1 MDHEN and CDR2 SYDVKM come from the germline V gene. Execution of the assay was at deep level. Sequencing was performed with immunoSEQ multiplex PCR; in TCRdb, only in-frame clones are kept and a portion is missing. The data contain 650,000 to 700,000 clones, about 90% of them seen just once; the ten biggest clones take up approximately 35%. The clonotype comes from a man between 18 and 35 years old in good health. Some clones in this sample may be carry-over from other donors' samples. Sequences were obtained from memory CD8+ T cells from PBMCs. Stated subset: CD45RO+ cells pooled with CCR7-negative TemRA cells. This chain links TRBV28 with TRBJ1-5; possible D gene TRBD1, 5 bases. CDR3 DNA sequence: TGTGCCAGCAGTTTTCGGGGAAAGGGGCAGCCCCAGCATTTT. Protein sequence: CASSFRGKGQPQHF.